These 7 T cell receptor beta chains were sequenced from one sample in a study of T cells after yellow fever vaccination (dated by TCRdb to between 2018 and 2021). Libraries were constructed by 5' RACE. The reads were generated on an Illumina HiSeq 2500. The public reads were quality trimmed at Q25 with fastp and then assembled into clones with MiXCR by TCRdb, keeping productive beta chains. Each entry merges the rows of one CDR3 protein and shows their most common DNA and genes. For this sample there are about 74,000 distinct CDR3 sequences; approximately 6.9% appear just once. The ten largest clones capture 30% to 45% of the sample. The treatment or condition label, read with the paper, signifies: live attenuated yellow fever vaccine strain. The sequenced sample was CD8+ T cells sorted from PBMCs, obtained around 5 days after the first yellow fever vaccination. These receptors originate from a man in his late teens or twenties who received the YFV17D yellow fever vaccine.

There are many counts of this clonotype. The genes are TRBV25-1 and TRBJ1-1; D is possibly TRBD1 (6 bases). CDR3 length equals 13 residues. Germline-derived CDR1 and CDR2 are MGHDK and SYGVNS. Trimming stripped 3 bases from V and 8 bases from J, with 13 bases between. CDR3 DNA sequence: TGTGCCAGCAGTGATCCGGGACAAAGAGAAGCTTTCTTT. It codes for CASSDPGQREAFF.

The chain couples TRBV29-1 to TRBJ1-2; 7 bases are shared with TRBD1. This CDR3 has 16 residues. Per germline, CDR1 SQVTM and CDR2 ANQGSEA. Unmatched junction bases numbered 13, after V lost 1 base and J lost 5 bases. The CDR3 sequence: CSVEVLGQEALYGYTF. The CDR3 DNA reads as TGCAGCGTTGAAGTACTCGGACAGGAGGCCCTTTATGGCTACACCTTC.

This clonotype was observed at least ten times. V gene TRBV19 combines with J gene TRBJ1-4; D gene ambiguous. V was trimmed by 5 bases and J by 5 bases, leaving 15 bases between them. The CDR3 spans 15 residues. Germline values: CDR1 LNHDA, CDR2 SQIVND (reference sequence). The CDR3 region has the DNA TGTGCCAGTAGTCAGCTCGAGAATCGGAATGAAAAACTGTTTTTT. Translation: CASSQLENRNEKLFF.

This clonotype was detected a few times. V usage is TRBV4-1 and J usage is TRBJ1-2; no reliable D call. Germline CDR1 reads MGHRA; CDR2 reads YSYEKL. The CDR3 length is 12 residues. V was cut by 0 bases and J by 8 bases, with 7 bases left in between. CDR3 residues: CASSQEGRGYTF. As DNA, the CDR3 is TGCGCCAGCAGCCAAGAAGGAAGAGGCTACACCTTC.

The chain employs TRBV3-1 and TRBJ2-1; possibly TRBD2 for D (6 bases). Germline assignment: CDR1 LGHDT and CDR2 YNNKEL (reference sequence). V gave up 0 bases and J gave up 9 bases, with 12 bases separating them. The CDR3 covers 14 residues. This CDR3 reads CASSQDTRESEQFF. CDR3 nucleotide sequence: TGTGCCAGCAGCCAAGATACCCGGGAGTCTGAGCAGTTCTTC.

This clonotype occurred many times. The chain carries TRBV4-1 and TRBJ2-5; D tentatively reads TRBD1 or TRBD2 (6 bases each). Looked up from germline, CDR1 is MGHRA and CDR2 is YSYEKL. V lost 1 base to trimming and J lost 3 bases, with 18 bases between them. The CDR3 totals 17 residues. The CDR3 DNA is TGCGCCAGCAGCCAAGTGTGGCAGGGGAGGACTAAAGAGACCCAGTACTTC. Encoded protein: CASSQVWQGRTKETQYF.

The rearrangement links TRBV6-2 or TRBV6-3 to TRBJ2-2; TRBD2 aligns across 7 bases. CDR1 and CDR2 (germline): MNHEY, SVGEGT. V trimming: 10 bases; J trimming: 1 base; junction bases outside the gene matches: 15. The CDR3 has 17 residues. The CDR3 reads CATRTRRGGGNTGELFF. In DNA form, the CDR3 reads TGTGCCACAAGAACCCGCCGTGGCGGGGGGAACACCGGGGAGCTGTTTTTT.